Below, 31 T cell receptor beta chains from the same sample are listed, as sequenced in a study of beta chain features in type 1 diabetes. Sequenced material consisted of expressed TCRB transcripts (all of the isolated RNA was reverse transcribed). Sequenced by immunoSEQ multiplex PCR; TCRdb stores in-frame clones only, minus some. The sample has about 400,000 clones; roughly an eighth are singletons. Sequencing was done on a sample of naive CD4+ T cells from blood. The receptor set was obtained from a man aged 18 to 35 in good health.

This clone was found a few times. This chain joins TRBV5-8 and TRBJ2-7, with D possibly matching TRBD2 (5 bases). CDR1 is SGHTS, CDR2 YDEGEE, per germline. The V and J ends lost 3 bases and 0 bases respectively, with 10 bases between them. The CDR3 sequence is 14 residues long. CDR3: CASSYRTASYEQYF. The CDR3 nucleotides are TGTGCCAGCAGCTATCGGACTGCCTCCTACGAGCAGTACTTC. The full variable domain, its missing parts supplied by reference TRBV5-8 and TRBJ2-7, is EAGVTQSPTHLIKTRGQQATLRCSPISGHTSVYWYQQALGLGLQFLLWYDEGEERNRGNFPPRFSGRQFPNYSSELNVNALELEDSALYLCASSYRTASYEQYFGPGTRLTVT.

This clone has a handful of counts. This chain uses TRBV27 with TRBJ2-1, with D possibly matching TRBD2 (5 bases). V was pared by 5 bases and J by 3 bases, with 5 bases between. The V gene's germline CDR1 is MNHEY and CDR2 SMNVEV (reference sequence). The CDR3 contains 12 residues. CDR3 in amino acids: CASSRGYNEQFF. CDR3 DNA: TGTGCCAGCAGTCGGGGCTACAATGAGCAGTTCTTC.

The chain carries TRBV28 and TRBJ1-5, with TRBD1 as a possible D gene (5 bases). Per the germline V gene, CDR1 is MDHEN and CDR2 is SYDVKM. The germline V and J ends were trimmed by 5 bases and 5 bases, with 10 bases remaining between them. There are 13 residues in the CDR3. CDR3 region: CASSEDRDQPQHF. For the CDR3, the DNA is TGTGCCAGCAGTGAAGACAGAGATCAGCCCCAGCATTTT.

This chain uses TRBV25-1 with TRBJ2-7, with TRBD1 identical over 7 bases. Trimming took 0 bases from V and 12 from J; bases not matched to a gene: 8. The CDR3 contains 13 residues. From germline, CDR1 is MGHDK and CDR2 SYGVNS. The CDR3 nucleotides read TGTGCCAGCAGTGAATATGGGTACAGGGGATGGTACTTC. Translating gives CASSEYGYRGWYF.

Regarding this clone: This CDR3 is also generated by other DNA sequences in the sample. The chain carries TRBV7-2 and TRBJ1-1; D perhaps matches TRBD1 (6 bases). Germline loops: CDR1 SGHTA, CDR2 FQGNSA. This CDR3 is 14 amino acids long. Trimming shortened V by 5 bases and J by 0 bases, and 10 bases separated the two germline ends. The CDR3 here is CASSLRGLNTEAFF. For the CDR3, the DNA is TGTGCCAGCAGCCTCAGGGGTCTGAACACTGAAGCTTTCTTT. Full variable domain (rest looked up from reference TRBV7-2 and TRBJ1-1): GAGVSQSPSNKVTEKGKDVELRCDPISGHTALYWYRQSLGQGLEFLIYFQGNSAPDKSGLPSDRFSAERTGGSVSTLTIQRTQQEDSAVYLCASSLRGLNTEAFFGQGTRLTVV.

V gene TRBV28 combines with J gene TRBJ2-2, with 10 bases matching TRBD1. The ends lost 1 base at V and 7 bases at J; junction bases unmatched: 3. The CDR3 totals 15 residues. Germline assignment: CDR1 MDHEN and CDR2 SYDVKM. The CDR3 is CASSLSDRGHGELFF. The CDR3 region has the DNA TGTGCCAGCAGTTTATCTGACAGGGGGCACGGGGAGCTGTTTTTT. Based on the CDR3 plus reference TRBV28 and TRBJ2-2, the full variable domain is DVKVTQSSRYLVKRTGEKVFLECVQDMDHENMFWYRQDPGLGLRLIYFSYDVKMKEKGDIPEGYSVSREKKERFSLILESASTNQTSMYLCASSLSDRGHGELFFGEGSRLTVL.

The V gene is TRBV30, the J gene TRBJ1-2; D perhaps matches TRBD1 (6 bases). The CDR3 totals 16 residues. V shed 5 bases and J shed 3 bases, with 22 bases lying between them. Germline V lookup: CDR1 GTSNPN, CDR2 SVGIG (reference sequence). The CDR3 is CAWRVGAGAVDYGYTF. The DNA of the CDR3 is TGTGCCTGGCGGGTGGGGGCCGGGGCCGTGGACTATGGCTACACCTTC.

The V and J genes are TRBV4-2 and TRBJ2-2, with 7 bases fitting TRBD2. This CDR3 is 16 amino acids long. V lost 5 bases and J lost 7; bases outside the gene matches: 13. Germline V lookup: CDR1 LGHNA, CDR2 YNFKEQ. The CDR3 DNA follows: TGTGCCAGCAGCTCGTCGGGAGGCCGTACCCTCGGGGAGCTGTTTTTT. This translates into CASSSSGGRTLGELFF.

This clone was counted a few times. At the DNA level, this CDR3 is encoded by other sequences in the same sample as well. The chain combines TRBV5-1 with TRBJ2-1; D ambiguous. The CDR3 runs 12 residues. Trimming shortened V by 3 bases and J by 3 bases, and 4 bases separated the two germline ends. Germline-derived CDR1 and CDR2 are SGHRS and YFSETQ. The CDR3 DNA sequence: TGCGCCAGCAGCTCCAACTACAATGAGCAGTTCTTC. This encodes CASSSNYNEQFF. Full variable domain (missing parts from reference TRBV5-1 and TRBJ2-1): KAGVTQTPRYLIKTRGQQVTLSCSPISGHRSVSWYQQTPGQGLQFLFEYFSETQRNKGNFPGRFSGRQFSNSRSEMNVSTLELGDSALYLCASSSNYNEQFFGPGTRLTVL.

This chain joins TRBV28 and TRBJ1-2, with D uncertain. V was trimmed by 1 base and J by 2 bases, leaving 11 bases between them. Germline assignment: CDR1 MDHEN and CDR2 SYDVKM. The CDR3 is 15 amino acids. CDR3 amino acids: CASSLYREPNYGYTF. The CDR3 nucleotides read TGTGCCAGCAGTTTATATCGGGAGCCCAACTATGGCTACACCTTC.

Only a few counts were recorded for this clone. V gene TRBV11-2 combines with J gene TRBJ2-1; 13 bases are shared with TRBD2. CDR3 length equals 20 residues. V lost 0 bases, J lost 7 bases, and 15 bases stayed unmatched. The germline gives CDR1 SGHAT, CDR2 FQNNGV. The DNA of the CDR3 is TGTGCCAGCAGCTTAGACCGTCCGCTAACTAGCGGGGGGGATGTGAATGAGCAGTTCTTC. It codes for CASSLDRPLTSGGDVNEQFF.

This clone has just a few counts. The V and J genes are TRBV7-2 and TRBJ2-1, with 7 bases identical to TRBD2. This CDR3 region has 15 residues. In germline, CDR1 is SGHTA, CDR2 FQGNSA. V shed 3 bases, J shed 4 bases, and the junction held 6 bases outside the gene matches. The CDR3 sequence is CASSFTSESYNEQFF. As DNA, the CDR3 is TGTGCCAGCAGCTTCACTAGCGAAAGTTACAATGAGCAGTTCTTC.

The gene calls are TRBV7-3 and TRBJ2-7; possible D gene TRBD1, 6 bases. The germline CDR1 and CDR2 sequences are SGHTA and FQGTGA. The CDR3 consists of 14 residues. Between the trimmed V and J ends, which lost 2 bases and 5 bases, there was a span of 13 bases. CDR3 region: CASSLQGTFNEQYF. The CDR3 nucleotides read TGTGCCAGCAGCTTACAGGGGACCTTCAACGAGCAGTACTTC.

At least ten counts were recorded for this clone. At the DNA level, this CDR3 is encoded by other sequences in the same sample as well. V and J are TRBV7-9 and TRBJ2-1, with D perhaps TRBD2 (5 bases). CDR3 length: 15 amino acids. The V and J ends lost 0 bases and 0 bases respectively, with 6 bases between them. Germline V CDR1 and CDR2: SEHNR, FQNEAQ (reference sequence). The CDR3 DNA reads as TGTGCCAGCAGCTTAGCTGGGAGCTCCTACAATGAGCAGTTCTTC. Its translation is CASSLAGSSYNEQFF.

The chain combines TRBV28 with TRBJ1-2, with 8 bases identical to TRBD1. This CDR3 contains 15 residues. V lost 3 bases to trimming and J lost 6 bases; unmatched junction nucleotides: 9. Germline V gives CDR1 MDHEN, CDR2 SYDVKM. The DNA for the CDR3 is TGTGCCAGCAGTTTGCAGGGGGCGACGAGGAATGGCTACACCTTC. This codes for CASSLQGATRNGYTF.

This sequence joins TRBV27 and TRBJ2-1, with 14 bases identical to TRBD2. The CDR3 covers 15 residues. V shed 5 bases, J shed 9 bases, and the junction held 6 bases outside the gene matches. Germline CDR1 and CDR2: MNHEY and SMNVEV (reference sequence). CDR3 nucleotide sequence: TGTGCCAGCAGTAGACTAGCGGGAGGGCGGGGTGAGCAGTTCTTC. This sequence encodes CASSRLAGGRGEQFF.

This clone was detected only a few times. The V and J genes are TRBV30 and TRBJ2-3; a weak D match, TRBD2 (6 bases). With 4 bases removed from V and 5 bases from J, the gap between germline ends came to 10 bases. The CDR3 is made up of 12 amino acids. Germline CDR1 reads GTSNPN; CDR2 reads SVGIG (reference sequence). The CDR3 DNA is TGTGCCTGGACTGTGGGGGGAGATACGCAGTATTTT. Translated: CAWTVGGDTQYF.

The genes are TRBV18 and TRBJ2-7; D uncertain. The V gene's germline CDR1 is KGHSH and CDR2 LQKENI. V lost 0 bases and J lost 2, with 11 bases in between. The CDR3 extends over 15 amino acids. In nucleotides, the CDR3 is TGTGCCAGCTCACCACCGGCAGGCCAGACCTACGAGCAGTACTTC. As protein: CASSPPAGQTYEQYF.

This chain connects TRBV4-3 to TRBJ2-3; 12 bases align to TRBD2. The CDR3 runs 15 residues. The V gene's germline CDR1 is LGHNA and CDR2 YSLEER. Trimming cost V 2 bases and J 4 bases; bases outside gene matches: 1. DNA of the CDR3: TGCGCCAGCAGCCAATCTAGCGGGGGGGCAGATACGCAGTATTTT. It codes for CASSQSSGGADTQYF.

V is TRBV28 and J is TRBJ2-2, with 7 nucleotides matching TRBD1. The CDR3 length is 15 residues. Germline trimming cut 6 bases from V and 1 base from J; bases unmatched to any gene: 5. CDR1 and CDR2 from the germline V gene are MDHEN and SYDVKM. This CDR3 is CASRKTGLNTGELFF. The CDR3 DNA reads as TGTGCCAGCAGGAAGACAGGGTTGAACACCGGGGAGCTGTTTTTT. The full variable domain, rest sourced from reference TRBV28 and TRBJ2-2, is DVKVTQSSRYLVKRTGEKVFLECVQDMDHENMFWYRQDPGLGLRLIYFSYDVKMKEKGDIPEGYSVSREKKERFSLILESASTNQTSMYLCASRKTGLNTGELFFGEGSRLTVL.

The chain combines TRBV4-3 with TRBJ2-7; D is perhaps TRBD1 (6 bases). Looked up from germline, CDR1 is LGHNA and CDR2 is YSLEER. Trimming took 2 bases from V and 0 from J, leaving 8 bases between them. CDR3 length: 14 amino acids. The CDR3 bases are TGCGCCAGCAGCCAAAGGACAGTCTCCTACGAGCAGTACTTC. Translated, it gives CASSQRTVSYEQYF.

This clone was counted between two and nine times. The V gene is TRBV5-8, the J gene TRBJ2-7; D is possibly TRBD2 (6 bases). This CDR3 has 16 residues. CDR1 is SGHTS and CDR2 is YDEGEE in the germline V gene. V lost 0 bases and J 0 bases, leaving 13 bases between the germline ends. Here the CDR3 reads CASSLVGGSRSYEQYF. CDR3 sequence (DNA): TGTGCCAGCAGCTTGGTCGGGGGATCCCGCTCCTACGAGCAGTACTTC.

The chain links TRBV28 to TRBJ1-6; D possibly corresponds to TRBD1 (6 bases). Deletions cut 2 bases from V and 6 bases from J, with 8 bases between. There are 14 residues in the CDR3. Germline loops: CDR1 MDHEN, CDR2 SYDVKM. CDR3 sequence: CASSLDRSNSPLHF. DNA for the CDR3: TGTGCCAGCAGTTTAGACAGGTCTAATTCACCCCTCCACTTT.

V usage is TRBV6-1 and J usage is TRBJ1-1; tentative D call: TRBD1 (5 bases). In germline, CDR1 is MNHNS, CDR2 SASEGT. V lost 7 bases and J lost 0, with 9 bases in between. The CDR3 covers 13 residues. The CDR3 nucleotides read TGTGCCAGCAAAACAGGCATGAACACTGAAGCTTTCTTT. This sequence encodes CASKTGMNTEAFF.

This clone has just a few counts. The CDR3 spells CASSLVGQGAETQYF. The CDR3 DNA follows: TGTGCCAGCAGCTTAGTGGGGCAGGGGGCCGAAACCCAGTACTTC. The chain combines TRBV7-2 with TRBJ2-5, with 8 nucleotides matching TRBD1. V dropped 1 base and J dropped 8; count of bases not matched to a gene: 9. CDR1 is SGHTA, CDR2 FQGNSA, per germline. The length of the CDR3 is 15 residues.

The chain couples TRBV27 to TRBJ2-7; tentatively, D is TRBD1 (5 bases). The V gene's germline CDR1 is MNHEY and CDR2 SMNVEV (reference sequence). This CDR3 contains 15 residues. V lost 6 bases, J lost 6 bases, and 21 bases lay in between. The CDR3 bases are TGTGCCAGCAGACCCATGAAGGGGCTTTCCGGCGAGCAGTACTTC. Encoded protein: CASRPMKGLSGEQYF.

This clone was counted only a few times. The chain links TRBV5-1 to TRBJ1-2, with D unresolved. Trimming removed 4 bases from V and 4 bases from J, with 11 bases in between. This CDR3 contains 13 residues. Germline V CDR1 and CDR2: SGHRS, YFSETQ. The CDR3 sequence is CASSVTGSYGYTF. CDR3 bases: TGCGCCAGCAGCGTAACCGGGAGCTATGGCTACACCTTC.

This clone was observed a handful of times. This chain connects TRBV2 to TRBJ1-6; D gene ambiguous. CDR3 length: 14 residues. The ends were cut back, 1 base at V and 7 bases at J, with 8 bases in the middle. CDR1 and CDR2 (germline): SNHLY, FYNNEI. CDR3 sequence: CASSEGRRNSPLHF. Here the CDR3 DNA reads TGTGCCAGCAGTGAAGGGAGAAGAAATTCACCCCTCCACTTT.

The chain couples TRBV5-1 to TRBJ2-7, with D tentatively TRBD1 (5 bases). This CDR3 is built from 14 residues. CDR1 is SGHRS, CDR2 YFSETQ, per germline. Trimming stripped 1 base from V and 1 base from J, with 9 bases between. For the CDR3, the DNA is TGCGCCAGCAGCTTGCAGGGCCTATCCTACGAGCAGTACTTC. Amino acid sequence: CASSLQGLSYEQYF.

The chain is built from TRBV13 and TRBJ2-7, with 9 nucleotides matching TRBD2. Looked up from germline, CDR1 is PRHDT and CDR2 is FYEKMQ (reference sequence). The CDR3 extends over 18 amino acids. J lost 2 bases, V lost 4 bases, and 15 bases had no gene match. CDR3 region: CASSSPRLAGVGTYEQYF. The CDR3 nucleotides are TGTGCCAGCAGCTCACCCCGATTAGCGGGAGTGGGGACCTACGAGCAGTACTTC.

J is TRBJ1-1 and V is TRBV30, with D possibly TRBD1 on 6 matching bases. This CDR3 is 13 amino acids long. Germline V gene lookup returns CDR1 GTSNPN and CDR2 SVGIG (reference sequence). V shed 2 bases and J shed 1 base, with 8 bases lying between them. CDR3 loop: CAWSKQGNTEAFF. CDR3 DNA: TGTGCCTGGAGTAAACAGGGGAACACTGAAGCTTTCTTT.